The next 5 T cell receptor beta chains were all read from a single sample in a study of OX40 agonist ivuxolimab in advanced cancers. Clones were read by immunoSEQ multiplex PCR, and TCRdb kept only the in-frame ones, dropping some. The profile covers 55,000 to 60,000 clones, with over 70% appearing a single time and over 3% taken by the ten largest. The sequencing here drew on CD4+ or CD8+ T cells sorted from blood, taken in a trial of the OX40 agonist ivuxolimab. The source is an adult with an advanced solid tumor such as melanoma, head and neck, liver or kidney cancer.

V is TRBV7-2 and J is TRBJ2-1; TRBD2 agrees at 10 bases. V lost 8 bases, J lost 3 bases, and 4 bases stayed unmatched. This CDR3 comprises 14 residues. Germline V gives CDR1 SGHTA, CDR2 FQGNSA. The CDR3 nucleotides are TGTGCCAGCTCGACTAGCGGGCTCTACAATGAGCAGTTCTTC. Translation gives CASSTSGLYNEQFF. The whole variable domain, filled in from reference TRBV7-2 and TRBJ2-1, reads GAGVSQSPSNKVTEKGKDVELRCDPISGHTALYWYRQSLGQGLEFLIYFQGNSAPDKSGLPSDRFSAERTGGSVSTLTIQRTQQEDSAVYLCASSTSGLYNEQFFGPGTRLTVL.

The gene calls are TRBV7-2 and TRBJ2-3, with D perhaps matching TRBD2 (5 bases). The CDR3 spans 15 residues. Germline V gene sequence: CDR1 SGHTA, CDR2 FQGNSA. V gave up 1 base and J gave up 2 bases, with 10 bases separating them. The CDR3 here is CASSLGVGDTDTQYF. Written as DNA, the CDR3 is TGTGCCAGCAGCTTAGGTGTGGGAGACACAGATACGCAGTATTTT.

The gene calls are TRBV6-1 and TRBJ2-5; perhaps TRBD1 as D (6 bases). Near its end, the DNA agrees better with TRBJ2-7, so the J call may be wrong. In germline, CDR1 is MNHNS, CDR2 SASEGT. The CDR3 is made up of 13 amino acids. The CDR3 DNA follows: TGTGCCAGTCGACAGGCGAGCTCCTACGAGCAGTACTTC. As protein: CASRQASSYEQYF.

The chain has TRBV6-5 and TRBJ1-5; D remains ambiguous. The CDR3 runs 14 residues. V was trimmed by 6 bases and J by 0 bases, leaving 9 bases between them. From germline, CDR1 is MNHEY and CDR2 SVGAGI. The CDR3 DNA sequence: TGTGCCAGCAGGACTGGGTTTAGCAATCAGCCCCAGCATTTT. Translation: CASRTGFSNQPQHF.

CDR3 coding DNA: TGTGCCAGCAGTGACGTACTAGCGGGATACCCGTACGAGCAGTACTTC. It yields the protein CASSDVLAGYPYEQYF. The chain joins TRBV6-4 to TRBJ2-7; 10 bases are shared with TRBD2. J gave up 4 bases and V 2 bases, and 8 bases lay outside the gene matches. Germline V CDR1 and CDR2: MRHNA, SNTAGT. The CDR3 runs to 16 residues.